The 22 T cell receptor beta chains listed next were all sequenced from one sample in a study of blood T cell repertoires in COVID-19. Sequenced by immunoSEQ multiplex PCR; TCRdb stores in-frame clones only, minus some. The repertoire has some 210,000 clones, 89% of them found once; the top ten carry around 6.5%. Sequenced: peripheral blood. All receptors derive from a man aged 55 to 69 who had recovered from COVID-19.

This clone was observed a handful of times. This chain links TRBV15 with TRBJ1-1; D is unresolved. CDR1 and CDR2 from the germline V gene are LNHNV and YYDKDF (reference sequence). The CDR3 has 13 residues. V lost 2 bases and J lost 0, with 4 bases in between. In nucleotides, the CDR3 is TGTGCCACCAGCAGACAGGTGAACACTGAAGCTTTCTTT. Its translation is CATSRQVNTEAFF.

This clone was observed a handful of times. V is TRBV7-2 and J is TRBJ1-3; D gene uncertain. The CDR3 contains 14 residues. The ends were cut back, 1 base at V and 0 bases at J, with 4 bases in the middle. The germline V gene has CDR1 SGHTA and CDR2 FQGNSA. The CDR3 sequence is CASSLGLSGNTIYF. The CDR3, as DNA: TGTGCCAGCAGCTTAGGTCTCTCTGGAAACACCATATATTTT.

Written as DNA, the CDR3 is TGTGCCAGCAGTGAAACAGGTTATAGCAATCAGCCCCAGCATTTT. Translated: CASSETGYSNQPQHF. The rearrangement uses TRBV2 and TRBJ1-5; TRBD1 is a possible D gene (5 bases). The CDR3 has 15 residues. Trimming shortened V by 2 bases and J by 0 bases, and 8 bases separated the two germline ends. The germline gives CDR1 SNHLY, CDR2 FYNNEI.

As concerns this clone: This same CDR3 is encoded by further DNA sequences in the sample. The chain employs TRBV13 and TRBJ1-1; D perhaps matches TRBD1 (5 bases). V lost 0 bases and J 3 bases, leaving 8 bases between the germline ends. The CDR3 has 14 amino acids. CDR1 and CDR2 from the germline V gene are PRHDT and FYEKMQ (reference sequence). The CDR3 DNA is TGTGCCAGCAGCTTAGGGGGGGGAGACACTGAAGCTTTCTTT. Its translation is CASSLGGGDTEAFF.

V usage is TRBV7-2 and J usage is TRBJ2-7, with D possibly being TRBD2 (6 bases). Trimming took off 4 bases at V and 1 base at J, with 14 bases between the two ends. The germline CDR1 and CDR2 sequences are SGHTA and FQGNSA. There are 15 residues in the CDR3. The CDR3 nucleotides read TGTGCCAGCAGCTATGTAGGCGGGAAGTCCTACGAGCAGTACTTC. Protein: CASSYVGGKSYEQYF.

The chain combines TRBV5-4 with TRBJ1-2, with 8 bases fitting TRBD1. The length of the CDR3 is 14 residues. Germline-derived CDR1 and CDR2 are SGHNT and YYREEE (reference sequence). V gave up 4 bases and J gave up 7 bases; unmatched junction bases: 9. The CDR3 sequence: CASSPGQGNGGYTF. DNA of the CDR3: TGTGCCAGCAGCCCCGGACAGGGAAACGGTGGCTACACCTTC.

In this sample, this clone turned up once. The CDR3 region has the DNA TGTGCCAGCAGCAAAGACAGGGCTGGCTATGGCTACACCTTC. The encoded protein is CASSKDRAGYGYTF. The J gene is TRBJ1-2, the V gene TRBV6-5, with 7 nucleotides matching TRBD1. Germline V gene data show CDR1 as MNHEY and CDR2 as SVGAGI. The CDR3 sequence is 14 residues long. Germline trimming cut 6 bases from V and 4 bases from J; bases unmatched to any gene: 8.

This chain connects TRBV4-1 to TRBJ1-1; the D is unclear. The CDR3 consists of 14 residues. Germline CDR1 reads MGHRA; CDR2 reads YSYEKL. Trimming stripped 0 bases from V and 0 bases from J, with 5 bases between. In DNA, the CDR3 is TGCGCCAGCAGCCAAGAGAGGGTGAACACTGAAGCTTTCTTT. This sequence encodes CASSQERVNTEAFF.

This clone turned up a few times. This chain joins TRBV27 and TRBJ1-5, with D perhaps TRBD1 (6 bases). This CDR3 spans 15 amino acids. V lost 8 bases and J lost 1, with 15 bases in between. Germline CDR1 reads MNHEY; CDR2 reads SMNVEV (reference sequence). CDR3 DNA sequence: TGTGCCAGCCCCACAGGGCGGGGGAGCAATCAGCCCCAGCATTTT. Encoded protein: CASPTGRGSNQPQHF.

This rearrangement joins TRBV7-2 to TRBJ2-7; no definite D call. The germline gives CDR1 SGHTA, CDR2 FQGNSA. CDR3 length: 15 residues. Deletions cut 1 base from V and 2 bases from J, with 12 bases between. The CDR3 DNA is TGTGCCAGCAGCTTAGACGGGTCCCAAGCCTACGAGCAGTACTTC. The encoded protein is CASSLDGSQAYEQYF.

This clone was observed a single time. The rearrangement joins TRBV11-3 to TRBJ2-2; TRBD2 matches at 8 bases. This CDR3 contains 15 residues. The junction had 5 bases not matched to a gene; V was cut back by 4 bases and J by 4 bases. Germline values: CDR1 SGHNT, CDR2 YENEEA. In nucleotides, the CDR3 is TGTGCCAGCAGCTCCGGGGGGGCCGTCACCGGGGAGCTGTTTTTT. Protein sequence: CASSSGGAVTGELFF.

The chain recombines TRBV19 with TRBJ1-1; D is uncertain. V was clipped by 3 bases and J by 7 bases, with 18 bases between them. CDR1 is LNHDA and CDR2 is SQIVND in the germline V gene (reference sequence). The CDR3 contains 15 residues. As DNA, the CDR3 is TGTGCCAGTAGTATTGGCTCACAGCCTCGTGATGAAGCTTTCTTT. As protein: CASSIGSQPRDEAFF.

This sequence joins TRBV2 and TRBJ1-4, with 7 bases identical to TRBD1. From germline, CDR1 is SNHLY and CDR2 FYNNEI. The CDR3 has 15 amino acids. The V gene end was trimmed by 3 bases and the J gene end by 7 bases; junction bases not matched to a gene: 8. The CDR3 spells CASSDGYRGGEKLFF. CDR3 coding DNA: TGTGCCAGCAGTGACGGGTACAGGGGTGGTGAAAAACTGTTTTTT.

This rearrangement joins TRBV9 to TRBJ1-1; possible D gene TRBD1, 6 bases. Trimming took off 0 bases at V and 3 bases at J, with 9 bases between the two ends. This CDR3 spans 14 amino acids. Germline CDR1 and CDR2: SGDLS and YYNGEE. CDR3 nucleotide sequence: TGTGCCAGCAGCGTAGTTGCAGGGGACACTGAAGCTTTCTTT. It specifies CASSVVAGDTEAFF.

The gene calls are TRBV29-1 and TRBJ2-3; D remains unclear. This CDR3 comprises 13 residues. Germline values: CDR1 SQVTM, CDR2 ANQGSEA. V shed 1 base and J shed 6 bases, with 11 bases lying between them. CDR3 loop: CSVEGKQMDTQYF. The CDR3 region has the DNA TGCAGCGTTGAAGGAAAACAAATGGATACGCAGTATTTT.

This chain links TRBV6-6 with TRBJ1-1, with TRBD1 matching over 8 bases. CDR1 and CDR2 (germline): MNHNY, SVGAGI (reference sequence). With 5 bases clipped from V and 5 bases from J, the junction kept 10 bases outside the gene matches. The CDR3 contains 15 residues. CDR3 sequence reads: CASSARAQGATEAFF. The CDR3 nucleotides are TGTGCCAGCAGTGCGAGGGCCCAGGGGGCGACTGAAGCTTTCTTT.

V is TRBV2 and J is TRBJ2-5; TRBD1 matches 7 bases. The CDR3 contains 15 residues. V trimming: 3 bases; J trimming: 5 bases; junction bases outside the gene matches: 9. CDR1 is SNHLY and CDR2 is FYNNEI in the germline V gene. The DNA of the CDR3 is TGTGCCAGCAGTGACCAACAGGGGTTGGGGGAGACCCAGTACTTC. This translates into CASSDQQGLGETQYF.

Concerning this clone itself: The sample carries other DNA sequences with the same CDR3. V gene TRBV5-1 combines with J gene TRBJ1-5, with TRBD1 matching over 11 bases. The germline V gene has CDR1 SGHRS and CDR2 YFSETQ. The CDR3 sequence is 18 residues long. Trimming cost V 0 bases and J 1 base; bases outside gene matches: 6. CDR3 bases: TGCGCCAGCAGCTTGGGGACAGGGGGCGCAAACAGCAATCAGCCCCAGCATTTT. Amino acids: CASSLGTGGANSNQPQHF.

This chain joins TRBV28 and TRBJ1-2; D perhaps matches TRBD1 (6 bases). The V end was cut by 5 bases, the J end by 2 bases, with 12 bases between. Germline values: CDR1 MDHEN, CDR2 SYDVKM. CDR3 size: 14 residues. The chain's CDR3 is CASSTGPSNYGYTF. The CDR3 nucleotides are TGTGCCAGCAGTACAGGGCCGTCGAACTATGGCTACACCTTC.

The chain is built from TRBV19 and TRBJ1-2; weak D call: TRBD1 (5 bases). From germline, CDR1 is LNHDA and CDR2 SQIVND (reference sequence). CDR3 length equals 13 residues. V shed 4 bases and J shed 1 base, with 7 bases lying between them. CDR3 sequence (DNA): TGTGCCAGTAGTAGACAGAGTAACTATGGCTACACCTTC. Its protein is CASSRQSNYGYTF.

The chain couples TRBV6-4 to TRBJ1-5, with D maybe TRBD1 (6 bases). Germline V gene sequence: CDR1 MRHNA, CDR2 SNTAGT. The CDR3 runs 15 residues. V was trimmed by 0 bases and J by 3 bases, leaving 9 bases between them. CDR3 region: CASSDSNRDNQPQHF. For the CDR3, the DNA is TGTGCCAGCAGTGACTCGAACAGGGACAATCAGCCCCAGCATTTT.

The V gene is TRBV29-1, the J gene TRBJ1-1; 7 bases are shared with TRBD1. CDR1 SQVTM and CDR2 ANQGSEA come from the germline V gene. V trimming: 6 bases; J trimming: 6 bases; junction bases outside the gene matches: 7. This CDR3 is 12 amino acids long. The CDR3 sequence: CSVVTGFAEAFF. DNA of the CDR3: TGCAGCGTCGTGACAGGGTTCGCTGAAGCTTTCTTT.